Presented here are 21 T cell receptor beta chains from one specimen sequenced in a study of blood T cells in healthy people across ages. Alongside a J-beta primer mix, a sample-barcoded 5' primer served in a second PCR lasting about 7 to 12 cycles. In TCRdb, the 5' RACE reads were re-called with MiXCR into one record per CDR3 protein. The sample includes about a million distinct CDR3 sequences, less than 45% seen only once; the top ten take about 12%. Source material: blood. These receptors came from a man between 18 and 35 years old in good health.

The J gene is TRBJ2-5, the V gene TRBV7-9, with unresolved D. Germline CDR1 SEHNR, CDR2 FQNEAQ (reference sequence). Between the trimmed V and J ends, which lost 4 bases and 4 bases, there was a span of 10 bases. The CDR3 is 13 residues long. CDR3 in DNA: TGTGCCAGCAGCTACAGTTTAGTAGAGACCCAGTACTTC. Its translation: CASSYSLVETQYF.

There are a few counts of this clonotype. The genes are TRBV4-3 and TRBJ2-1; D uncertain. Germline CDR1 reads LGHNA; CDR2 reads YSLEER. The CDR3 is 17 residues long. Trimming pared 4 bases from V and 0 bases from J, leaving 16 bases between. CDR3 residues: CASSPGYANPSYNEQFF. For the CDR3, the DNA is TGCGCCAGCAGCCCAGGTTACGCAAACCCCTCCTACAATGAGCAGTTCTTC.

The table lists this clonotype with a few counts. V and J are TRBV20-1 and TRBJ2-3; D is possibly TRBD2 (6 bases). In germline, CDR1 is DFQATT, CDR2 SNEGSKA (reference sequence). The length of the CDR3 is 16 residues. Between the trimmed V and J ends, which lost 5 bases and 2 bases, there was a span of 20 bases. The CDR3 region is CSAPRMRAGNTDTQYF. Written as DNA, the CDR3 is TGCAGTGCTCCCCGAATGAGGGCGGGGAACACAGATACGCAGTATTTT.

V gene TRBV29-1 combines with J gene TRBJ1-2; 9 nucleotides agree with TRBD1. The ends lost 1 base at V and 6 bases at J; junction bases unmatched: 6. The germline CDR1 and CDR2 sequences are SQVTM and ANQGSEA. The CDR3 consists of 14 residues. The chain's CDR3 is CSVEGTGEWHGYTF. In nucleotides, the CDR3 is TGCAGCGTTGAAGGGACAGGGGAGTGGCATGGCTACACCTTC.

The chain links TRBV7-8 to TRBJ1-2; TRBD1 might be the D (5 bases). Trimming shortened V by 4 bases and J by 8 bases, and 17 bases separated the two germline ends. Germline V gives CDR1 SGHVS, CDR2 FQNEAQ. The CDR3 length is 14 residues. CDR3 amino acids: CASSYEAGTRGYTF. The CDR3 DNA reads as TGTGCCAGCAGCTACGAGGCCGGGACTAGAGGCTACACCTTC.

The chain recombines TRBV4-3 with TRBJ2-3; D is possibly TRBD1 or TRBD2 (6 bases each). Trimming cost V 0 bases and J 4 bases, with 17 bases left between them. CDR3 size: 17 residues. Germline loops: CDR1 LGHNA, CDR2 YSLEER. CDR3 sequence reads: CASSQDVPGAEADTQYF. Here the CDR3 DNA reads TGCGCCAGCAGCCAAGATGTTCCGGGGGCGGAGGCAGATACGCAGTATTTT.

The chain uses TRBV27 and TRBJ2-1; possibly TRBD1 for D (5 bases). The V end was cut by 1 base, the J end by 3 bases, with 16 bases between. The V gene's germline CDR1 is MNHEY and CDR2 SMNVEV (reference sequence). There are 17 residues in the CDR3. The CDR3 coding sequence is TGTGCCAGCAGTTTATTGGAAACAGGAGTGGGCTACAATGAGCAGTTCTTC. Amino acids: CASSLLETGVGYNEQFF.

This rearrangement joins TRBV11-3 to TRBJ2-3, with 10 bases that match TRBD2. Germline V gives CDR1 SGHNT, CDR2 YENEEA. The V and J ends lost 3 bases and 5 bases, in that order; junction bases with no gene match: 2. The CDR3 contains 14 residues. The CDR3 protein is CASSLTSGQDTQYF. For the CDR3, the DNA is TGTGCCAGCAGCTTGACTAGCGGGCAAGATACGCAGTATTTT.

V and J are TRBV18 and TRBJ1-1, with 8 bases that match TRBD1. Germline CDR1 KGHSH, CDR2 LQKENI. The CDR3 is 16 amino acids. With V trimmed by 3 bases and J by 2 bases, 8 bases remained unmatched. The chain's CDR3 is CASSPQDRGVNTEAFF. The DNA of the CDR3 is TGTGCCAGCTCACCGCAAGACAGGGGTGTAAACACTGAAGCTTTCTTT.

The chain employs TRBV3-1 and TRBJ2-2; TRBD1 is a possible D gene (5 bases). V lost 5 bases, J lost 4 bases, and 20 bases lay in between. This CDR3 has 17 residues. Germline loops: CDR1 LGHDT, CDR2 YNNKEL (reference sequence). CDR3 bases: TGTGCCAGCAGCGTAGCTGGGGCCGAACCCTCCACCGGGGAGCTGTTTTTT. Translating gives CASSVAGAEPSTGELFF.

Notes on this clonotype: A much larger clone differs by one base, so this may be a read error. J is TRBJ2-3 and V is TRBV7-9, with D uncertain. Germline lookup yields CDR1 SEHNR and CDR2 FQNEAQ (reference sequence). The CDR3 consists of 12 residues. CDR3 sequence (DNA): TGTGCCAGCAGCTCCGGACCAGATCCGCAGTATTTT. It translates to CASSSGPDPQYF.

This clonotype showed up just a few times. The genes are TRBV7-9 and TRBJ1-2; D remains ambiguous. From germline, CDR1 is SEHNR and CDR2 FQNEAQ (reference sequence). V lost 1 base to trimming and J lost 12 bases, with 6 bases between them. The CDR3 is made up of 10 amino acids. As DNA, the CDR3 is TGTGCCAGCAGCTTAGGTGGACACACCTTC. Residues: CASSLGGHTF.

The V and J genes are TRBV9 and TRBJ2-1; tentative D call: TRBD2 (6 bases). This CDR3 contains 18 residues. Germline loops: CDR1 SGDLS, CDR2 YYNGEE. V lost 6 bases and J lost 0, with 22 bases in between. The CDR3 region is CASTGAGRFGSSYNEQFF. The CDR3 nucleotides read TGTGCCAGCACCGGTGCGGGGCGTTTTGGAAGCTCCTACAATGAGCAGTTCTTC.

The chain couples TRBV20-1 to TRBJ1-1; D gene ambiguous. Deletions cut 3 bases from V and 4 bases from J, with 6 bases between. The germline CDR1 and CDR2 sequences are DFQATT and SNEGSKA (reference sequence). This CDR3 is built from 11 residues. The CDR3 DNA follows: TGCAGTGCTAGGCACGTCACTGAAGCTTTCTTT. Its translation is CSARHVTEAFF.

This clonotype was observed a few times. This chain links TRBV2 with TRBJ2-1; no reliable D call. The CDR3 consists of 14 residues. Trimming took 6 bases from V and 5 from J, leaving 14 bases between them. Germline CDR1 and CDR2: SNHLY and FYNNEI. The CDR3 nucleotides are TGTGCCAGCAGGGTTGATAGTGTCGACAATGAGCAGTTCTTC. Protein product: CASRVDSVDNEQFF.

This clonotype was recorded many times. The V call is TRBV10-3, the J call TRBJ2-1, with D perhaps TRBD2 (6 bases). Deletions cut 4 bases from V and 2 bases from J, with 9 bases between. The CDR3 is 14 residues long. The germline CDR1 and CDR2 sequences are ENHRY and SYGVKD. The CDR3 reads CAISAEGPYNEQFF. The CDR3 region has the DNA TGTGCCATCAGTGCGGAGGGGCCCTACAATGAGCAGTTCTTC.

The rearrangement links TRBV18 to TRBJ1-6; 9 bases line up with TRBD1. J gave up 10 bases and V 1 base, and 11 bases lay outside the gene matches. Germline V CDR1 and CDR2: KGHSH, LQKENI. The CDR3 spans 17 residues. The CDR3 DNA is TGTGCCAGCTCACCACAAAGGGCCGGACAGGGGACATCACCCCTCCACTTT. It is translated as CASSPQRAGQGTSPLHF.

The chain has TRBV28 and TRBJ2-5; D remains unclear. Germline V gene data show CDR1 as MDHEN and CDR2 as SYDVKM. This CDR3 region has 16 residues. The V and J ends lost 2 bases and 5 bases respectively, with 18 bases between them. The CDR3 DNA is TGTGCCAGCAGTTTAGCGAGAGCGCAACTTGGGGAGACCCAGTACTTC. Its protein is CASSLARAQLGETQYF.

The CDR3 DNA sequence: TGTGCCAGCAGTTTATCAGGGAAAGGGACCCAGTACTTC. This sequence encodes CASSLSGKGTQYF. The V and J genes are TRBV12-3 or TRBV12-4 and TRBJ2-5; D might be TRBD1 (5 bases). CDR3 length equals 13 residues. The V and J ends lost 2 bases and 7 bases respectively, with 11 bases between them.

This clonotype was detected a few times. One junction end disagrees with the germline gene, perhaps due to a read error. The rearrangement links TRBV14 to TRBJ1-1; D not certain. There are 16 residues in the CDR3. Germline V gives CDR1 SGHDN, CDR2 FVKESK. The CDR3 here is CACSRPEGPNPLVAFF. The CDR3 DNA follows: TGTGCCTGCAGCCGCCCCGAGGGCCCGAACCCCCTGGTAGCTTTCTTT. Using reference TRBV14 and TRBJ1-1 for the parts outside the CDR3, the full variable domain is EAGVTQFPSHSVIEKGQTVTLRCDPISGHDNLYWYRRVMGKEIKFLLHFVKESKQDESGMPNNRFLAERTGGTYSTLKVQPAELEDSGVYFCACSRPEGPNPLVAFFGQGTRLTVV.

The chain links TRBV28 to TRBJ2-5; D not certain. The DNA end lines up better with TRBJ2-7; the J call may be wrong. CDR1 and CDR2 (germline): MDHEN, SYDVKM. There are 13 residues in the CDR3. The CDR3 sequence is CASTTGPHYEQYF. The DNA of the CDR3 is TGTGCCAGCACCACGGGCCCTCACTACGAGCAGTACTTC.